The clone carrying this T cell receptor (beta chain) has only one observation. Its antigen is currently unknown. MiXCR, run by TCRdb on the 5' RACE reads, gives a single entry per CDR3 protein. Here the sample spans 1.5 million to 2 million distinct CDR3 sequences, roughly 35% being singletons. The V gene lost 2 bases and the J gene lost 11 bases, with 12 bases spanning the gap. The CDR3 totals 13 residues. Per the germline V gene, CDR1 is SGHAT and CDR2 is FQNNGV. This entry comes from a study of identical twins. Points from the study as a whole: Out-of-frame alpha sequences shared by twins showed excess low generation probability. Excess sharing by twins proved weaker in beta out-of-frame sequences. Cross-sectional statistical analysis, not tracking of the same donors, underpinned the conclusions.

The source of this sequence is a newborn girl in good health. Sequences were obtained from cord blood. The V call is TRBV11-2, the J call TRBJ1-4; the D gene is possibly TRBD1 (5 bases). DNA of the CDR3: TGTGCCAGCAGCTTATTGCGGGACGGGAAACTGTTTTTT. Residues: CASSLLRDGKLFF.